The present TCR beta chain was sequenced within a study of blood T cell repertoires in COVID-19. Overall study context: Specimens from acute and convalescent COVID-19 originated in the United States, Italy and Spain.

Clones were sequenced by immunoSEQ multiplex PCR, and TCRdb holds only the in-frame ones, with some missing. The table has about 74,000 clones, over 75% seen once; the top ten hold more than 2.5%. The V gene's germline CDR1 is MNHNY and CDR2 SVGAGI (reference sequence). The CDR3 totals 15 residues. Unmatched junction bases numbered 6, after V lost 5 bases and J lost 2 bases. Sequenced: peripheral blood. The chain links TRBV6-6 to TRBJ2-7; TRBD1 agrees at 10 bases. The clonotype originates from a man in his 70s with active or convalescent COVID-19. In DNA, the CDR3 is TGTGCCAGCAGTGCCGGGACAGGGGTAACCTACGAGCAGTACTTC. Translated, it gives CASSAGTGVTYEQYF.